This T cell receptor (beta chain) was recorded in a study of T cell responses to AZD1222 COVID-19 vaccine. On the study more broadly: Second-dose timings of about 4 or about 12 weeks were pooled.

Study-level points and caveats: Females outnumbered males among donors, who were mostly white British; clonal diversity was possibly underestimated. Spike-specific TCR breadth and depth were elevated following two AZD1222 doses. Across the whole spike, CD4 TCRs peaked at regions 160-218 and 743-854.

With regard to this clone: Its antigen is not known.

Method: immunoSEQ multiplex PCR; TCRdb's copy keeps in-frame clones and lacks some. Of about 150,000 clones in the sample, 85% to 95% are singletons; the top ten hold about 1.5%. CDR3 size: 14 residues. V was shortened by 2 bases and J by 7 bases, with 9 bases between the two germline ends. CDR1 is SGHTA, CDR2 FQGTGA, per germline. The sequenced sample was peripheral blood, obtained on day 0 of AZD1222 vaccination. The chain couples TRBV7-3 to TRBJ1-6; a possible D gene is TRBD1 (5 bases). The clonotype originates from an adult in good health. CDR3 nucleotides: TGTGCCAGCAGCTTAGGGGGTGGGAATTCACCCCTCCACTTT. Its protein is CASSLGGGNSPLHF.